These 25 T cell receptor beta chains originate from one sample sequenced in a study of T-cell reconstitution after alpha-beta-depleted transplantation in children (dated by TCRdb to about 2016). The library was produced with PCR. For sequencing, an Illumina HiSeq 2500 was employed. To normalize quantification of the TCRbeta repertoire, the TCR libraries were built with molecular barcoding that relied on unique molecular identifiers. TCRdb handled the public reads itself, with Q25 trimming in fastp and clone calling in MiXCR, and kept productive beta chains. Each entry is one CDR3 protein sequence, shown with its most common DNA and genes. The sample yields approximately 800,000 distinct CDR3 sequences; 15% to 20% were counted once. Around 4.5% of the sample goes to the ten largest clones. Taken with the paper, the label for treatment or condition translates to: allogeneic hematopoietic cell transplantation with graft depleted of TCRalphabeta T cells and CD19 B cells.

The material was PBMCs, mostly from graft donor cells, obtained 360 days after TCRalphabeta/CD19-depleted stem cell transplant. These receptors were obtained from a male patient younger than 18 who had a stem cell transplant for acute lymphoblastic leukemia, so the T cells may come from the graft donor.

The chain combines TRBV20-1 with TRBJ2-1; the match to TRBD2 covers 10 bases. Germline V gene data show CDR1 as DFQATT and CDR2 as SNEGSKA (reference sequence). J was trimmed by 6 bases and V by 6 bases; bases with no gene match: 8. The CDR3 totals 14 residues. The CDR3 sequence is CSAETSGTVNEQFF. The CDR3 nucleotides are TGCAGTGCCGAAACTAGCGGGACGGTCAATGAGCAGTTCTTC.

The V and J genes are TRBV29-1 and TRBJ2-1; 14 nucleotides align to TRBD2. Germline V CDR1 and CDR2: SQVTM, ANQGSEA. CDR3 length: 15 amino acids. V gave up 7 bases and J gave up 8 bases; unmatched junction bases: 10. The CDR3 nucleotides read TGCAGCGGTGGATCCGGGACTAGCGGGAGATATGAGCAGTTCTTC. Its protein is CSGGSGTSGRYEQFF.

The gene calls are TRBV24-1 and TRBJ2-1; D is uncertain. The CDR3 totals 13 residues. Trimming left V 5 bases short and J 7 bases short, with 11 bases between. Germline V gene lookup returns CDR1 KGHDR and CDR2 SFDVKD. The CDR3 DNA is TGTGCCACCAGTGGGAACCATCGGAATGAGCAGTTCTTC. This sequence encodes CATSGNHRNEQFF.

This clonotype was observed a few times. The rearrangement links TRBV5-1 to TRBJ2-7; the D is unclear. This CDR3 spans 14 amino acids. Trimming removed 4 bases at V and 3 bases at J, with 14 bases between. In germline, CDR1 is SGHRS, CDR2 YFSETQ. CDR3 protein: CASSRAPGDYEQYF. CDR3 sequence (DNA): TGCGCCAGCAGCCGGGCCCCAGGTGACTACGAGCAGTACTTC. Looking up the rest from reference TRBV5-1 and TRBJ2-7 gives the full variable domain: KAGVTQTPRYLIKTRGQQVTLSCSPISGHRSVSWYQQTPGQGLQFLFEYFSETQRNKGNFPGRFSGRQFSNSRSEMNVSTLELGDSALYLCASSRAPGDYEQYFGPGTRLTVT.

The chain combines TRBV9 with TRBJ1-1, with a possible D match to TRBD1 (5 bases). V dropped 5 bases and J dropped 1 base, with 9 bases sitting between them. This CDR3 contains 13 residues. Germline CDR1 and CDR2: SGDLS and YYNGEE. CDR3 DNA: TGTGCCAGCAGAAGGGGTACGAACACTGAAGCTTTCTTT. Translation gives CASRRGTNTEAFF.

This clonotype appeared many times. This chain joins TRBV20-1 and TRBJ1-2; tentative D call: TRBD1 (5 bases). Trimming took 0 bases from V and 3 from J, leaving 14 bases between them. In germline, CDR1 is DFQATT, CDR2 SNEGSKA (reference sequence). This CDR3 spans 15 amino acids. CDR3 protein: CSARELRGWDYGYTF. In DNA form, the CDR3 reads TGCAGTGCTAGAGAGCTTAGGGGCTGGGACTATGGCTACACCTTC.

This chain joins TRBV5-1 and TRBJ1-5, with TRBD1 matching 8 bases. Germline assignment: CDR1 SGHRS and CDR2 YFSETQ. This CDR3 has 15 amino acids. After removal of 0 bases from V and 6 bases from J, the junction contained 5 bases not matched to a gene. The CDR3 sequence: CASSLGQGRSQPQHF. The CDR3 nucleotides read TGCGCCAGCAGCTTGGGACAGGGGAGAAGTCAGCCCCAGCATTTT.

Here the CDR3 reads CSATRGTGELFF. The CDR3 DNA follows: TGCAGTGCAACGCGGGGGACCGGGGAGCTGTTTTTT. The chain is built from TRBV20-1 and TRBJ2-2; 7 nucleotides match TRBD2. The V segment lost 6 bases and the J segment 5 bases; nucleotides outside the gene matches: 3. Germline CDR1 is DFQATT and CDR2 is SNEGSKA (reference sequence). CDR3 length: 12 residues.

The rearrangement uses TRBV5-1 and TRBJ2-2; D not certain. This CDR3 spans 14 amino acids. CDR1 and CDR2 (germline): SGHRS, YFSETQ. V was trimmed by 0 bases and J by 4 bases, leaving 7 bases between them. CDR3 sequence: CASSLEGVTGELFF. DNA for the CDR3: TGCGCCAGCAGCTTGGAAGGAGTCACCGGGGAGCTGTTTTTT.

The V call is TRBV29-1, the J call TRBJ1-1; no clear D. Germline V gives CDR1 SQVTM, CDR2 ANQGSEA. V was clipped by 3 bases and J by 4 bases, with 6 bases between them. This CDR3 spans 11 amino acids. The DNA of the CDR3 is TGCAGCGTTGAGGGGAGCACTGAAGCTTTCTTT. Translating it yields CSVEGSTEAFF.

The genes are TRBV20-1 and TRBJ2-7; D unresolved. Trimming pared 3 bases from V and 0 bases from J, leaving 9 bases between. The germline gives CDR1 DFQATT, CDR2 SNEGSKA (reference sequence). The CDR3 extends over 13 amino acids. The CDR3 is CSASMPDSYEQYF. The CDR3, as DNA: TGCAGTGCTAGTATGCCCGACTCCTACGAGCAGTACTTC.

The rearrangement joins TRBV28 to TRBJ1-2; weak D call: TRBD1 (6 bases). The V end lost 2 bases, the J end lost 2 bases, and 12 bases lay between the germline ends. The germline CDR1 and CDR2 sequences are MDHEN and SYDVKM. The CDR3 totals 15 residues. The CDR3 nucleotides read TGTGCCAGCAGTTTACAGACCACAGGGAACTATGGCTACACCTTC. It yields the protein CASSLQTTGNYGYTF.

This clonotype was counted a few times. J is TRBJ1-2 and V is TRBV7-9; D is unresolved. Germline CDR1 is SEHNR and CDR2 is FQNEAQ (reference sequence). Trimming took off 2 bases at V and 4 bases at J, with 8 bases between the two ends. The CDR3 runs 13 residues. The CDR3 region has the DNA TGTGCCAGCAGCTTAAATACCGTCTATGGCTACACCTTC. Translation: CASSLNTVYGYTF.

The rearrangement links TRBV5-6 to TRBJ1-4, with D perhaps TRBD1 (6 bases). Germline assignment: CDR1 SGHDT and CDR2 YYEEEE. V lost 4 bases, J lost 8 bases, and 18 bases lay in between. CDR3 size: 15 residues. The CDR3 sequence: CASSRITGSLEKLFF. CDR3 DNA: TGTGCCAGCAGCCGAATCACAGGGTCCCTCGAAAAACTGTTTTTT.

This clonotype was seen more than once but under ten times. The rearrangement joins TRBV12-3 or TRBV12-4 to TRBJ2-7, with 9 bases that match TRBD1. This CDR3 comprises 14 residues. Unmatched junction bases numbered 9, after V lost 5 bases and J lost 7 bases. The CDR3 nucleotides read TGTGCCAGCAGTCCTCCGGGACAGGGCTGGGAGCAGTACTTC. Translating gives CASSPPGQGWEQYF.

This clonotype has just a few counts. This chain connects TRBV12-3 or TRBV12-4 to TRBJ2-3; D not certain. CDR3 size: 14 residues. V lost 3 bases and J 0 bases, leaving 7 bases between the germline ends. Written as DNA, the CDR3 is TGTGCCAGCAGTTTCCCTAGGAGCACAGATACGCAGTATTTT. The encoded protein is CASSFPRSTDTQYF.

This sequence joins TRBV6-5 and TRBJ1-4; the match to TRBD1 covers 7 bases. Germline trimming cut 4 bases from V and 7 bases from J; bases unmatched to any gene: 6. The CDR3 extends over 14 amino acids. Germline CDR1 MNHEY, CDR2 SVGAGI. For the CDR3, the DNA is TGTGCCAGCAGTTTCCACTGGGACAGTGAAAAACTGTTTTTT. As protein: CASSFHWDSEKLFF.

This chain connects TRBV7-3 to TRBJ2-1, with TRBD2 matching over 10 bases. After removal of 1 base from V and 6 bases from J, the junction contained 3 bases not matched to a gene. Per germline, CDR1 SGHTA and CDR2 FQGTGA. The length of the CDR3 is 15 residues. For the CDR3, the DNA is TGTGCCAGCAGCTTAATAGCGGGAGGAGGCAATGAGCAGTTCTTC. Amino acids: CASSLIAGGGNEQFF. The full variable domain, its missing parts supplied by reference TRBV7-3 and TRBJ2-1, is GAGVSQTPSNKVTEKGKYVELRCDPISGHTALYWYRQSLGQGPEFLIYFQGTGAADDSGLPNDRFFAVRPEGSVSTLKIQRTERGDSAVYLCASSLIAGGGNEQFFGPGTRLTVL.

In its sample, this clonotype was seen a few times. The genes are TRBV24-1 and TRBJ2-5, with a possible D match to TRBD1 (5 bases). V was cut by 1 base and J by 11 bases, with 10 bases left in between. The CDR3 has 12 amino acids. The V gene's germline CDR1 is KGHDR and CDR2 SFDVKD. The CDR3 DNA follows: TGTGCCACCAGTGATTTCCAGGGATCGCAGTACTTC. This translates into CATSDFQGSQYF.

This clonotype appeared many times. This chain connects TRBV20-1 to TRBJ2-7, with a weak D call TRBD2 (6 bases). V lost 0 bases and J 0 bases, leaving 15 bases between the germline ends. Germline CDR1 reads DFQATT; CDR2 reads SNEGSKA (reference sequence). The CDR3 runs to 16 residues. This CDR3 reads CSARDVAGFVSYEQYF. CDR3 DNA: TGCAGTGCTAGAGACGTCGCGGGGTTCGTCTCCTACGAGCAGTACTTC.

This chain joins TRBV19 and TRBJ2-1, with 7 bases that match TRBD2. V was clipped by 2 bases and J by 7 bases; unmatched bases: 8. CDR1 is LNHDA, CDR2 SQIVND, per germline (reference sequence). The CDR3 consists of 15 residues. The chain's CDR3 is CASSIYRGSPNEQFF. In DNA form, the CDR3 reads TGTGCCAGTAGTATATACCGCGGGAGTCCGAATGAGCAGTTCTTC.

V is TRBV2 and J is TRBJ2-7, with TRBD1 identical over 8 bases. CDR3 length equals 13 residues. The V segment lost 8 bases and the J segment 1 base; nucleotides outside the gene matches: 4. Germline V gene sequence: CDR1 SNHLY, CDR2 FYNNEI. The CDR3: CASGDRYSYEQYF. The CDR3 nucleotides read TGTGCCAGCGGGGACAGGTATTCCTACGAGCAGTACTTC.

The chain carries TRBV2 and TRBJ1-3, with D tentatively TRBD1 (5 bases). Germline CDR1 is SNHLY and CDR2 is FYNNEI. With 6 bases removed from V and 4 bases from J, the gap between germline ends came to 13 bases. The CDR3 contains 14 residues. The CDR3 DNA reads TGTGCCAGCAGGGACATTTCCTTCGGAAACACCATATATTTT. Encoded protein: CASRDISFGNTIYF.

This clonotype was detected a few times. The gene calls are TRBV12-3 or TRBV12-4 and TRBJ1-5; the D is unclear. Trimming pared 5 bases from V and 5 bases from J, leaving 7 bases between. This CDR3 has 12 residues. The CDR3 coding sequence is TGTGCCAGCAGTCCTCGGGATCAGCCCCAGCATTTT. Translated, it gives CASSPRDQPQHF.

This chain's CDR3 is CASSNRDKKPNTGELFF. The CDR3 nucleotides read TGTGCCAGCAGCAACCGGGACAAAAAACCCAACACCGGGGAGCTGTTTTTT. The chain recombines TRBV6-2 or TRBV6-3 with TRBJ2-2; D possibly corresponds to TRBD1 (6 bases). V was pared by 6 bases and J by 2 bases, with 19 bases between. The CDR3 totals 17 residues. Per germline, CDR1 MNHEY and CDR2 SVGEGT.